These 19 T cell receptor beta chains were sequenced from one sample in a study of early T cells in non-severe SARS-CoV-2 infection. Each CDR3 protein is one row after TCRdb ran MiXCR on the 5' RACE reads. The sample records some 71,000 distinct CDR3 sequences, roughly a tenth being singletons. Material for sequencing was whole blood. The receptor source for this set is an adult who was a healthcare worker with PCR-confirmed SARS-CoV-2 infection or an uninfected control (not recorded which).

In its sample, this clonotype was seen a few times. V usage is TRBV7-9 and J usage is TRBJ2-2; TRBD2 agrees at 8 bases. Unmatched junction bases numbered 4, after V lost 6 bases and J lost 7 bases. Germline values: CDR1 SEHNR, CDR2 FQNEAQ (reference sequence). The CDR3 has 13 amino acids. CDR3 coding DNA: TGTGCCAGCAGTAGGACTAGCATCGGGGAGCTGTTTTTT. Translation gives CASSRTSIGELFF.

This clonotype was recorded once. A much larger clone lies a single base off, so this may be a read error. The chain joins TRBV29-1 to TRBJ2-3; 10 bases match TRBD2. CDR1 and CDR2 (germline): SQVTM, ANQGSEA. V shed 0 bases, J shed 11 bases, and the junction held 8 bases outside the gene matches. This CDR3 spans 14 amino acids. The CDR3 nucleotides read TGCAGCGTTGAAGATCTAGCGGGAGTGAATATGCAGTATTTT. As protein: CSVEDLAGVNMQYF.

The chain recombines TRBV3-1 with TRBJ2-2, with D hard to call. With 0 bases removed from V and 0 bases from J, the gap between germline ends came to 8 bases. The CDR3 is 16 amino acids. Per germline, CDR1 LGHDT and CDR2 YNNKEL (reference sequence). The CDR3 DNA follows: TGTGCCAGCAGCCAAGATTTAGTATCGAACACCGGGGAGCTGTTTTTT. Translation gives CASSQDLVSNTGELFF.

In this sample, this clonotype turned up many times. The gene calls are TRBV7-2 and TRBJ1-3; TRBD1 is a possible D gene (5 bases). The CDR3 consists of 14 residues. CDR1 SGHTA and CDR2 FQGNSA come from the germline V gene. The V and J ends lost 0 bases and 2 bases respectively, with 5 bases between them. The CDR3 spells CASSLAGAGNTIYF. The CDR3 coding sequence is TGTGCCAGCAGCTTAGCGGGGGCTGGAAACACCATATATTTT.

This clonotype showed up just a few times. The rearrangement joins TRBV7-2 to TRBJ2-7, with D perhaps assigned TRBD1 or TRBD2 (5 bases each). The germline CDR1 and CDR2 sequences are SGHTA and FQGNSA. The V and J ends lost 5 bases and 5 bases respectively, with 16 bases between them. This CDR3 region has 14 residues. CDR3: CASSPDRGGNEQYF. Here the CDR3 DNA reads TGTGCCAGCAGCCCGGACCGGGGCGGCAACGAGCAGTACTTC.

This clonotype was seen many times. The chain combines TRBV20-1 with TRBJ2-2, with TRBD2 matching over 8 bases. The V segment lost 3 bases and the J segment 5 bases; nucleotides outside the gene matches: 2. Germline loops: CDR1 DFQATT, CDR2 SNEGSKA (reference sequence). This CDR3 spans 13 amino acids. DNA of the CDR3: TGCAGTGCTAGCGGACTAGCTACCGGGGAGCTGTTTTTT. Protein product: CSASGLATGELFF.

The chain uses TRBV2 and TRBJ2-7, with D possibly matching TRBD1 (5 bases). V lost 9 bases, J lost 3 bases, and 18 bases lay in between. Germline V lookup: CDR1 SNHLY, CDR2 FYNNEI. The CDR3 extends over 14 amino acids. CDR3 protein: CASQGSRLFYEQYF. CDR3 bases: TGTGCCAGTCAGGGTTCCCGACTTTTCTACGAGCAGTACTTC.

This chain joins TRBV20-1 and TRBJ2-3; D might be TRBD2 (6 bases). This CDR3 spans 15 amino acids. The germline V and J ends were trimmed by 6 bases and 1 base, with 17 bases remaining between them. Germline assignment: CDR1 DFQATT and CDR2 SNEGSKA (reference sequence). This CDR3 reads CSAYADYSGTDTQYF. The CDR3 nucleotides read TGCAGTGCCTACGCGGACTATTCAGGCACAGATACGCAGTATTTT.

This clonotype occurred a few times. This CDR3 reads CASSLGGSLTYNEQFF. DNA of the CDR3: TGTGCCAGCAGCTTAGGTGGTAGTCTAACCTACAATGAGCAGTTCTTC. The rearrangement joins TRBV11-1 to TRBJ2-1; D uncertain. V lost 1 base and J lost 2, with 12 bases in between. The CDR3 contains 16 residues. In germline, CDR1 is SGHAT, CDR2 FQDESV (reference sequence).

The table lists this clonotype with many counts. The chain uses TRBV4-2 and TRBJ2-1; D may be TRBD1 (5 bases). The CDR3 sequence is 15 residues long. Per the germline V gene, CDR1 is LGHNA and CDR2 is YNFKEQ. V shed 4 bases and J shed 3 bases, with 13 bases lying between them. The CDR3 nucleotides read TGTGCCAGCAGCCTGGGCCAGGGCGGCTACAATGAGCAGTTCTTC. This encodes CASSLGQGGYNEQFF.

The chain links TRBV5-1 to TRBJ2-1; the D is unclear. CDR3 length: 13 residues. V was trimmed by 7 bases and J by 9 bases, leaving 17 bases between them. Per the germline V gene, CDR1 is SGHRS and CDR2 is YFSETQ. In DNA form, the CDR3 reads TGCGCCAGCCTCGGCCCCCCCTTGGGTGAGCAGTTCTTC. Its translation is CASLGPPLGEQFF.

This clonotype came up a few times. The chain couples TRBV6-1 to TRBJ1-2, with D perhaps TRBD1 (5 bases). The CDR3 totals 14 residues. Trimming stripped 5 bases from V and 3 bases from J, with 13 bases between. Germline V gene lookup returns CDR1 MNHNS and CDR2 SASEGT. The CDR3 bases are TGTGCCAGCAGTCCGGGCCAGGGCTACTATGGCTACACCTTC. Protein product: CASSPGQGYYGYTF.

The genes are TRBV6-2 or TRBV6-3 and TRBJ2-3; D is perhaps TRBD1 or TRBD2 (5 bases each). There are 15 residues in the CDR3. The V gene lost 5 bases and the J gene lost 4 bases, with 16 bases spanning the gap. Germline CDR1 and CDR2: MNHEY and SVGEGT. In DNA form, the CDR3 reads TGTGCCAGCAGTCCCGGACAAGCGGACGCAGATACGCAGTATTTT. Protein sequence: CASSPGQADADTQYF.

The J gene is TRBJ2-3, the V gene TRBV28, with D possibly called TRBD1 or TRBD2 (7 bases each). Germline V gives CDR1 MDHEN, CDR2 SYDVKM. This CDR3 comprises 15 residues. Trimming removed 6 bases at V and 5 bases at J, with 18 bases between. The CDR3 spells CASSPRGGERDTQYF. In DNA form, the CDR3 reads TGTGCCAGCAGCCCCAGGGGGGGGGAGCGAGATACGCAGTATTTT. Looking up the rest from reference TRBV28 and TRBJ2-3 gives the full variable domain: DVKVTQSSRYLVKRTGEKVFLECVQDMDHENMFWYRQDPGLGLRLIYFSYDVKMKEKGDIPEGYSVSREKKERFSLILESASTNQTSMYLCASSPRGGERDTQYFGPGTRLTVL.

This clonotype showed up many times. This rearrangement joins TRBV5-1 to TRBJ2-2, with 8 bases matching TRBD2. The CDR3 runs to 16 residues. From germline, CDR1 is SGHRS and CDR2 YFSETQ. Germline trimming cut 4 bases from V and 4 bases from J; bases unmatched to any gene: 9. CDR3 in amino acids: CASSPGSGSGTGELFF. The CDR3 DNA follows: TGCGCCAGCAGCCCGGGGAGCGGGAGTGGCACCGGGGAGCTGTTTTTT.

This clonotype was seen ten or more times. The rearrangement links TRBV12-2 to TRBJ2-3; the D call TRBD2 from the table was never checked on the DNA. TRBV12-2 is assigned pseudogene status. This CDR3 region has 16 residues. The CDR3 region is CASRFGTSGTTDTQYF. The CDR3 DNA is TGTGCAAGTCGCTTCGGGACTAGCGGCACCACAGATACGCAGTATTTT.

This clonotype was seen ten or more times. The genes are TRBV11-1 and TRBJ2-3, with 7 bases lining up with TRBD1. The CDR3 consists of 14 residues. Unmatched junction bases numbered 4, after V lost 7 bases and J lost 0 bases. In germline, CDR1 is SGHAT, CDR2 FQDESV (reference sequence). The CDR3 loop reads CASTLDRSTDTQYF. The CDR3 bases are TGTGCCAGCACCCTGGACAGGAGCACAGATACGCAGTATTTT.

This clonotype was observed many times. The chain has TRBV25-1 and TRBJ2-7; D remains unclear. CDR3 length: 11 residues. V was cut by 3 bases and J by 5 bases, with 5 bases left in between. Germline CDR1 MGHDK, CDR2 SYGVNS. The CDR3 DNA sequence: TGTGCCAGCAGTGATTGGGACGAGCAGTACTTC. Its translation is CASSDWDEQYF.

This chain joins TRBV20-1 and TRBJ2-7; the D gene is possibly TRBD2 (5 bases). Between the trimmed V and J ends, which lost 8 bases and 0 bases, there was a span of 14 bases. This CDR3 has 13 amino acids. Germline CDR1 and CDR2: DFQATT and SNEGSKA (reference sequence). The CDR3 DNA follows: TGCAGTCCCAGCGGAGGTAGCTCCTACGAGCAGTACTTC. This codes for CSPSGGSSYEQYF.